The 27 T cell receptor beta chains presented below share a single source sample, sequenced in a study of T cells expressing NK-cell markers (dated by TCRdb to the early 2020s). Libraries were built with 5' RACE. The run used an Illumina HiSeq 2000. Each entry corresponds to one CDR3 protein sequence from reads that TCRdb reprocessed, and DNA is not given. The sample's own table lists some 16,000 distinct CDR3 sequences. 50% to 60% of the sample belongs to the ten largest clones. Sequenced sample: blood T cells: a sorted CD56 or NKG2C T cell subset, CD4+ or CD8+ T cells, or bulk PBMC T cells (not recorded which). These receptors originate from a man aged 18-69 years in good health.

V usage is TRBV5-6 and J usage is TRBJ2-7; lacking DNA, the TRBD1 call made by TCRdb goes unchecked. This CDR3 comprises 15 residues. Germline CDR1 SGHDT, CDR2 YYEEEE. The CDR3 sequence is CASSSGPGQGFEQYF. Filled out from reference TRBV5-6 and TRBJ2-7, the complete variable domain reads DAGVTQSPTHLIKTRGQQVTLRCSPKSGHDTVSWYQQALGQGPQFIFQYYEEEERQRGNFPDRFSGHQFPNYSSELNVNALLLGDSALYLCASSSGPGQGFEQYFGPGTRLTVT.

The genes are TRBV11-2 and TRBJ2-5; with no DNA, the TCRdb D assignment of TRBD2 cannot be verified. CDR3 length: 14 amino acids. Germline V lookup: CDR1 SGHAT, CDR2 FQNNGV. The CDR3 region is CASSLGLQEGTQYF.

This CDR3 reads CASSYSGSTDTQYF. This chain links TRBV6-5 with TRBJ2-3. Germline V gene data show CDR1 as MNHEY and CDR2 as SVGAGI. CDR3 length: 14 residues.

The gene calls are TRBV5-1 and TRBJ2-1; TCRdb outputs TRBD2, but without DNA this stays unchecked. The CDR3 has 19 residues. CDR1 is SGHRS and CDR2 is YFSETQ in the germline V gene. CDR3 residues: CASSFGGGLAGGSYNEQFF. The variable domain in full, completed from reference TRBV5-1 and TRBJ2-1, reads KAGVTQTPRYLIKTRGQQVTLSCSPISGHRSVSWYQQTPGQGLQFLFEYFSETQRNKGNFPGRFSGRQFSNSRSEMNVSTLELGDSALYLCASSFGGGLAGGSYNEQFFGPGTRLTVL.

V and J are TRBV3-1 and TRBJ2-5; as DNA is missing, the TRBD2 call by TCRdb cannot be tested. This CDR3 spans 17 amino acids. Germline CDR1 is LGHDT and CDR2 is YNNKEL (reference sequence). CDR3 region: CASSQATSGGAGETQYF.

The V and J genes are TRBV3-1 and TRBJ2-7; TCRdb selects TRBD2, and the lack of DNA leaves this call unchecked. This CDR3 has 15 amino acids. Germline CDR1 LGHDT, CDR2 YNNKEL (reference sequence). CDR3 amino acids: CASSQVSSGIGEQYF.

The V and J genes are TRBV28 and TRBJ2-7. Germline CDR1 reads MDHEN; CDR2 reads SYDVKM. The CDR3 sequence is 12 residues long. The CDR3: CASSLMGYEQYF.

The rearrangement links TRBV3-1 to TRBJ2-7; TCRdb lists TRBD2, though no DNA is available to test this call. Germline V gene lookup returns CDR1 LGHDT and CDR2 YNNKEL (reference sequence). This CDR3 has 14 amino acids. The CDR3 sequence: CASSPLGVFKGQYF.

The chain couples TRBV10-3 to TRBJ1-2. The length of the CDR3 is 12 residues. CDR1 is ENHRY and CDR2 is SYGVKD in the germline V gene. CDR3 region: CASTGPSYGYTF.

The gene calls are TRBV5-1 and TRBJ1-2; TCRdb's D gene call, TRBD1, goes unchecked for lack of DNA. Germline V CDR1 and CDR2: SGHRS, YFSETQ. The CDR3 is 17 amino acids. CDR3 residues: CASSPRDSSWTNYGYTF.

V and J are TRBV5-1 and TRBJ1-1. Germline CDR1 SGHRS, CDR2 YFSETQ. The CDR3 contains 13 residues. The CDR3 region is CASSMGRNTEAFF. The full variable domain, with the rest looked up from reference TRBV5-1 and TRBJ1-1, is KAGVTQTPRYLIKTRGQQVTLSCSPISGHRSVSWYQQTPGQGLQFLFEYFSETQRNKGNFPGRFSGRQFSNSRSEMNVSTLELGDSALYLCASSMGRNTEAFFGQGTRLTVV.

This rearrangement joins TRBV3-1 to TRBJ2-5. This CDR3 region has 12 residues. Germline-derived CDR1 and CDR2 are LGHDT and YNNKEL (reference sequence). The CDR3 loop is CASSQITVGQYF.

The V gene is TRBV7-2, the J gene TRBJ2-7; TCRdb calls TRBD2, which cannot be checked without DNA. The CDR3 loop spans 15 amino acids. The germline gives CDR1 SGHTA, CDR2 FQGNSA. The CDR3 reads CASSLTSGSPVEQYF. The full variable domain, rest sourced from reference TRBV7-2 and TRBJ2-7, is GAGVSQSPSNKVTEKGKDVELRCDPISGHTALYWYRQSLGQGLEFLIYFQGNSAPDKSGLPSDRFSAERTGGSVSTLTIQRTQQEDSAVYLCASSLTSGSPVEQYFGPGTRLTVT.

The chain uses TRBV12-3 or TRBV12-4 and TRBJ2-7; the D gene TCRdb calls, TRBD1, cannot be checked with no DNA. The CDR3 has 14 residues. CDR3 amino acids: CASSRQGFSYEQYF.

The chain carries TRBV5-1 and TRBJ2-2; TCRdb proposes TRBD1, but this gene call is untestable without DNA. Looked up from germline, CDR1 is SGHRS and CDR2 is YFSETQ. CDR3 length: 15 amino acids. The CDR3 is CASSHGQGNSGELFF.

The gene calls are TRBV7-2 and TRBJ1-3. The germline CDR1 and CDR2 sequences are SGHTA and FQGNSA. This CDR3 has 16 residues. CDR3: CASRSGTDVSGNTIYF. Filled out from reference TRBV7-2 and TRBJ1-3, the complete variable domain reads GAGVSQSPSNKVTEKGKDVELRCDPISGHTALYWYRQSLGQGLEFLIYFQGNSAPDKSGLPSDRFSAERTGGSVSTLTIQRTQQEDSAVYLCASRSGTDVSGNTIYFGEGSWLTVV.

V is TRBV15 and J is TRBJ1-5; checking the TCRdb D call of TRBD1 is not possible without DNA. Germline V gene lookup returns CDR1 LNHNV and CDR2 YYDKDF (reference sequence). The CDR3 has 15 amino acids. CDR3 protein: CATSRDRGVNQPQHF. Full variable domain (remainder filled in from reference TRBV15 and TRBJ1-5): DAMVIQNPRYQVTQFGKPVTLSCSQTLNHNVMYWYQQKSSQAPKLLFHYYDKDFNNEADTPDNFQSRRPNTSFCFLDIRSPGLGDTAMYLCATSRDRGVNQPQHFGDGTRLSIL.

The chain is built from TRBV2 and TRBJ1-5; TCRdb picks TRBD1, but there is no DNA to check that call. The germline gives CDR1 SNHLY, CDR2 FYNNEI. The CDR3 spans 13 residues. The CDR3 region is CASSVQVNQPQHF.

The rearrangement joins TRBV12-3 or TRBV12-4 to TRBJ2-7; TCRdb gives TRBD1 as the D gene, but with no DNA this cannot be confirmed. There are 15 residues in the CDR3. This CDR3 reads CASSPSRRAIYEQYF.

V is TRBV12-3 or TRBV12-4 and J is TRBJ1-4; the TCRdb D gene call, TRBD1, has no DNA to confirm it. The CDR3 is 15 amino acids. CDR3 region: CASSFAGARVEKLFF.

V usage is TRBV2 and J usage is TRBJ2-5; TCRdb gives TRBD1 as the D gene, but with no DNA this cannot be confirmed. The CDR3 extends over 13 amino acids. CDR1 and CDR2 from the germline V gene are SNHLY and FYNNEI. CDR3 amino acids: CASSLNRGETQYF.

The rearrangement links TRBV6-5 to TRBJ2-7; TCRdb gives TRBD1 as the D gene, but with no DNA this cannot be confirmed. Germline CDR1 and CDR2: MNHEY and SVGAGI. This CDR3 comprises 16 residues. CDR3: CASSYPGQGSSYEQYF.

V gene TRBV27 combines with J gene TRBJ2-2; the D call from TCRdb, TRBD1, cannot be confirmed without DNA. Per germline, CDR1 MNHEY and CDR2 SMNVEV (reference sequence). This CDR3 contains 17 residues. Here the CDR3 reads CASSMHRDRGNTGELFF.

The chain recombines TRBV6-5 with TRBJ1-2. CDR1 and CDR2 from the germline V gene are MNHEY and SVGAGI. This CDR3 is 13 amino acids long. CDR3 region: CASSYNLNYGYTF.

The CDR3: CASSLRTSTDTQYF. The chain links TRBV5-8 to TRBJ2-3. This CDR3 has 14 residues. Per the germline V gene, CDR1 is SGHTS and CDR2 is YDEGEE.

The chain employs TRBV12-3 or TRBV12-4 and TRBJ2-7; the TCRdb D gene call, TRBD1, has no DNA to confirm it. The CDR3 spans 16 residues. This CDR3 reads CASSFSQGFLSYEQYF.

This rearrangement joins TRBV28 to TRBJ2-3; the D gene TCRdb calls, TRBD2, cannot be checked with no DNA. Per the germline V gene, CDR1 is MDHEN and CDR2 is SYDVKM. CDR3 length equals 15 residues. This chain's CDR3 is CASSSGGLSTDTQYF. The full variable domain, rest sourced from reference TRBV28 and TRBJ2-3, is DVKVTQSSRYLVKRTGEKVFLECVQDMDHENMFWYRQDPGLGLRLIYFSYDVKMKEKGDIPEGYSVSREKKERFSLILESASTNQTSMYLCASSSGGLSTDTQYFGPGTRLTVL.